The 21 T cell receptor beta chains reported below all come from one sample, sequenced in a study of T cell repertoires in cytomegalovirus infection (dated by TCRdb to between 2019 and 2020). In the paper's terms, the treatment or condition label means: in vitro stimulation with specific CMV peptide epitopes to enrich CMV-specific T cells. These receptors' antigens are unknown. Sequencer: Illumina HiSeq 1500. TCRdb trimmed the raw reads at Q25, called clones with MiXCR and kept productive beta chains. Rows merge per CDR3 protein into single entries with the most common DNA and genes. The sample records fewer than 950,000 distinct CDR3 sequences, roughly 33% of which are singletons. Roughly 12% of the sample comes from the top ten. The sequencing used cultured CD8+ T cells from PBMCs, collected from culture after CMV antigen stimulation. The receptors come from a human donor in good health (CMV status not recorded). Some clones in this sample may be carry-over from other donors' samples.

V is TRBV28 and J is TRBJ2-5; 7 bases fit TRBD1. J was trimmed by 2 bases and V by 1 base; bases with no gene match: 7. The CDR3 spans 16 residues. From germline, CDR1 is MDHEN and CDR2 SYDVKM. The CDR3 sequence: CASSLFRDRRQETQYF. CDR3 in DNA: TGTGCCAGCAGTTTATTTAGGGACAGAAGACAAGAGACCCAGTACTTC.

As to this clonotype: A much more abundant neighbour one base away suggests this may be a read error. The rearrangement joins TRBV7-8 to TRBJ2-5; 10 bases are shared with TRBD2. Germline assignment: CDR1 SGHVS and CDR2 FQNEAQ. The CDR3 consists of 15 residues. CDR3 in DNA: TGTGCCAACAGCCCACTAGCGGGGCCTCAAGAGACCCAGTACTTC. It specifies CANSPLAGPQETQYF.

This clonotype was seen ten or more times. CDR3 residues: CASSLAYSDPYEQYV. Written as DNA, the CDR3 is TGTGCCAGCAGCTTAGCCTACTCAGATCCTTACGAGCAGTACGTC. The chain has TRBV7-2 and TRBJ2-7, with unresolved D. V was pared by 0 bases and J by 4 bases, with 13 bases between. Germline CDR1 is SGHTA and CDR2 is FQGNSA. The CDR3 loop spans 15 amino acids.

The chain employs TRBV2 and TRBJ1-1; D might be TRBD1 (5 bases). This CDR3 has 12 residues. The germline V gene encodes CDR1 SNHLY and CDR2 FYNNEI. With 9 bases removed from V and 10 bases from J, the gap between germline ends came to 18 bases. CDR3 nucleotides: TGTGCCAGTAGGGGTACAGTCCCGGGAGCTTTCTTT. It yields the protein CASRGTVPGAFF.

This chain joins TRBV20-1 and TRBJ2-7; weak D call: TRBD2 (6 bases). V was clipped by 0 bases and J by 6 bases, with 21 bases between them. The germline gives CDR1 DFQATT, CDR2 SNEGSKA (reference sequence). CDR3 length: 16 residues. This chain's CDR3 is CSARDQEGQSLFEQYF. CDR3 DNA: TGCAGTGCTAGAGATCAGGAGGGGCAGTCCCTATTCGAGCAGTACTTC.

There are a few counts of this clonotype. The chain carries TRBV6-2 or TRBV6-3 and TRBJ2-3, with 10 positions matching TRBD2. V gave up 7 bases and J gave up 9 bases; unmatched junction bases: 10. The V gene's germline CDR1 is MNHEY and CDR2 SVGEGT. This CDR3 is built from 14 residues. CDR3 residues: CASTSGGSQITQYF. The DNA of the CDR3 is TGTGCCAGCACTAGCGGGGGATCACAGATAACGCAGTATTTT.

In this sample, this clonotype turned up many times. The CDR3 loop is CASSFQGSEAFF. For the CDR3, the DNA is TGTGCCAGCAGCTTCCAGGGATCTGAAGCTTTCTTT. This chain links TRBV7-6 with TRBJ1-1; TRBD1 is a possible D gene (5 bases). The CDR3 runs 12 residues. Between the trimmed V and J ends, which lost 3 bases and 6 bases, there was a span of 8 bases. CDR1 SGHVS and CDR2 FNYEAQ come from the germline V gene.

This clonotype was counted a single time. The chain is built from TRBV19 and TRBJ2-3; D remains ambiguous. V gave up 3 bases and J gave up 2 bases, with 6 bases separating them. Germline V gives CDR1 LNHDA, CDR2 SQIVND (reference sequence). This CDR3 is 13 amino acids long. The CDR3: CASSITYTDTQYF. The CDR3 region has the DNA TGTGCCAGTAGTATTACGTACACAGATACGCAGTATTTT.

Many counts were recorded for this clonotype. The chain links TRBV7-9 to TRBJ1-3, with no clear D. CDR1 and CDR2 (germline): SEHNR, FQNEAQ (reference sequence). This CDR3 has 17 amino acids. The V end lost 4 bases, the J end lost 0 bases, and 16 bases lay between the germline ends. The CDR3 bases are TGTGCCAGCAGCTCTACAAGGTTAGAAAGCTCTGGAAACACCATATATTTT. Translating gives CASSSTRLESSGNTIYF.

The chain couples TRBV15 to TRBJ1-2; D not certain. Trimming removed 8 bases at V and 8 bases at J, with 15 bases between. In germline, CDR1 is LNHNV, CDR2 YYDKDF (reference sequence). The CDR3 length is 12 residues. CDR3 amino acids: CATSSFAEGYTF. CDR3 in DNA: TGTGCCACCTCCTCTTTTGCGGAGGGCTACACCTTC.

The chain joins TRBV28 to TRBJ1-3; no firm D call. The V end was cut by 6 bases, the J end by 0 bases, with 12 bases between. CDR1 MDHEN and CDR2 SYDVKM come from the germline V gene. This CDR3 spans 15 amino acids. The CDR3 spells CASRLKVGSGNTIYF. CDR3 coding DNA: TGTGCCAGCAGGTTGAAGGTTGGCTCTGGAAACACCATATATTTT.

The rearrangement joins TRBV25-1 to TRBJ2-1; 9 bases are shared with TRBD1. V trimming: 9 bases; J trimming: 4 bases; junction bases outside the gene matches: 7. The CDR3 loop spans 14 amino acids. The germline V gene has CDR1 MGHDK and CDR2 SYGVNS. The CDR3 protein is CASKDRGIYNEQFF. The CDR3 coding sequence is TGTGCCAGTAAGGACAGGGGAATTTACAATGAGCAGTTCTTC.

The chain links TRBV10-2 to TRBJ2-3; D may be TRBD1 or TRBD2 (5 bases each). The CDR3 extends over 15 amino acids. Germline V gene sequence: CDR1 WSHSY, CDR2 SAAADI. Deletions cut 7 bases from V and 0 bases from J, with 14 bases between. Here the CDR3 reads CASTEEGPSTDTQYF. CDR3 DNA: TGCGCCAGCACGGAAGAGGGACCTAGCACAGATACGCAGTATTTT.

The chain employs TRBV6-1 and TRBJ1-5; 7 positions match TRBD1. CDR3 length equals 16 residues. The V gene's germline CDR1 is MNHNS and CDR2 SASEGT. Trimming took 4 bases from V and 3 from J; bases not matched to a gene: 9. The CDR3 reads CASSASRDSANQPQHF. CDR3 DNA sequence: TGTGCCAGCAGTGCCTCCCGGGACAGTGCCAATCAGCCCCAGCATTTT.

The gene calls are TRBV19 and TRBJ1-4; 12 nucleotides match TRBD1. V was pared by 5 bases and J by 3 bases, with 4 bases of the junction left unmatched. This CDR3 has 16 residues. From germline, CDR1 is LNHDA and CDR2 SQIVND (reference sequence). CDR3 nucleotides: TGTGCCAGTAGTGGCCGGGACAGGGGGCCTAATGAAAAACTGTTTTTT. It codes for CASSGRDRGPNEKLFF.

This clonotype was recorded many times. The J gene is TRBJ1-6, the V gene TRBV7-2; weak D call: TRBD1 (6 bases). Germline CDR1 and CDR2: SGHTA and FQGNSA. The CDR3 runs to 17 residues. V lost 5 bases, J lost 8 bases, and 22 bases lay in between. The CDR3 loop reads CASSHRQTGSSYSPLHF. DNA for the CDR3: TGTGCCAGCAGCCACCGACAAACAGGGTCGAGTTATTCACCCCTCCACTTT. Variable domain in full (rest from reference TRBV7-2 and TRBJ1-6): GAGVSQSPSNKVTEKGKDVELRCDPISGHTALYWYRQSLGQGLEFLIYFQGNSAPDKSGLPSDRFSAERTGGSVSTLTIQRTQQEDSAVYLCASSHRQTGSSYSPLHFGNGTRLTVT.

There are a few counts of this clonotype. V and J are TRBV5-6 and TRBJ2-3; 10 bases are a match to TRBD2. CDR3 size: 16 residues. Germline V lookup: CDR1 SGHDT, CDR2 YYEEEE. J was trimmed by 4 bases and V by 2 bases; bases with no gene match: 7. CDR3 region: CASSFPGLASADTQYF. The CDR3 nucleotides read TGTGCCAGCAGCTTCCCGGGACTAGCGAGCGCAGATACGCAGTATTTT.

The CDR3 nucleotides read TGTGCCAGCAGCTCCGACAGGGGAAAAGAGCAGTTCTTC. Protein sequence: CASSSDRGKEQFF. V gene TRBV7-2 combines with J gene TRBJ2-1, with 8 bases fitting TRBD1. From germline, CDR1 is SGHTA and CDR2 FQGNSA. Unmatched junction bases numbered 6, after V lost 4 bases and J lost 10 bases. The CDR3 runs to 13 residues.

The V and J genes are TRBV12-5 and TRBJ2-5; D is ambiguous. Germline V gene sequence: CDR1 LGHNT, CDR2 FRNRAP. The germline V and J ends were trimmed by 0 bases and 0 bases, with 8 bases remaining between them. The CDR3 extends over 15 amino acids. CDR3 sequence (DNA): TGTGCTAGTGGTTTGGTTTCAGGTTACCAAGAGACCCAGTACTTC. Protein product: CASGLVSGYQETQYF. The complete variable domain, with remaining parts taken from reference TRBV12-5 and TRBJ2-5, reads DARVTQTPRHKVTEMGQEVTMRCQPILGHNTVFWYRQTMMQGLELLAYFRNRAPLDDSGMPKDRFSAEMPDATLATLKIQPSEPRDSAVYFCASGLVSGYQETQYFGPGTRLLVL.

CDR3 bases: TGTGCCAGCAGCGGCGGGACAGGGTGGAACACTGAAGCTTTCTTT. Amino acid sequence: CASSGGTGWNTEAFF. This sequence joins TRBV9 and TRBJ1-1; 9 nucleotides align to TRBD1. This CDR3 has 15 amino acids. The J segment lost 1 base and the V segment lost 3 bases, leaving 4 bases of the junction unmatched. Germline values: CDR1 SGDLS, CDR2 YYNGEE.

This clonotype occurred a few times. The rearrangement links TRBV4-1 to TRBJ1-2, with 9 bases identical to TRBD1. The CDR3 spans 14 residues. Germline assignment: CDR1 MGHRA and CDR2 YSYEKL. The V gene end was trimmed by 3 bases and the J gene end by 5 bases; junction bases not matched to a gene: 4. The CDR3 sequence: CASSQEDRGYGYTF. The CDR3 nucleotides read TGCGCCAGCAGCCAGGAGGACAGGGGTTATGGCTACACCTTC.